The 6 T cell receptor beta chains reported below all come from one sample, sequenced in a study of naive and memory T cell subsets. Ligated cDNA underwent four rounds of PCR with nested alpha and beta constant region primers and SP2. A single record per CDR3 protein comes from TCRdb applying MiXCR to the 5' RACE reads. This table holds roughly 60,000 distinct CDR3 sequences, approximately 8.5% found once. TCR cDNA received a 3' ligated oligonucleotide that carried a UMI. All receptors derive from a female donor in good health.

There are many counts of this clonotype. The chain has TRBV2 and TRBJ2-7; possibly TRBD1 for D (5 bases). In germline, CDR1 is SNHLY, CDR2 FYNNEI. V was shortened by 4 bases and J by 1 base, with 11 bases between the two germline ends. The CDR3 spans 14 residues. The CDR3 loop is CASSGAGQSYEQYF. The CDR3 DNA reads TGTGCCAGCAGTGGGGCAGGGCAATCCTACGAGCAGTACTTC.

This clonotype appeared a few times. The chain uses TRBV11-2 and TRBJ2-2; a possible D gene is TRBD2 (5 bases). V was clipped by 5 bases and J by 1 base, with 11 bases between them. The CDR3 sequence is 15 residues long. Germline lookup yields CDR1 SGHAT and CDR2 FQNNGV. CDR3 DNA sequence: TGTGCCAGCAGCCTCTGGGAGTTGAACACCGGGGAGCTGTTTTTT. It is translated as CASSLWELNTGELFF.

This clonotype was counted between two and nine times. This chain joins TRBV18 and TRBJ2-2, with 7 bases lining up with TRBD2. This CDR3 comprises 16 residues. Germline lookup yields CDR1 KGHSH and CDR2 LQKENI. V lost 0 bases to trimming and J lost 0 bases; unmatched junction nucleotides: 1. CDR3 DNA: TGTGCCAGCTCACCACCTGCGGGGGCGAACACCGGGGAGCTGTTTTTT. Translating it yields CASSPPAGANTGELFF.

This clonotype was recorded a few times. The V and J genes are TRBV28 and TRBJ2-7; tentative D call: TRBD2 (7 bases). Trimming took 7 bases from V and 0 from J, leaving 13 bases between them. Germline V CDR1 and CDR2: MDHEN, SYDVKM. The CDR3 covers 14 residues. The CDR3 region is CASIGGPSSYEQYF. The CDR3 DNA is TGTGCCAGCATCGGGGGGCCGAGCTCCTACGAGCAGTACTTC.

This clonotype has a handful of counts. The chain joins TRBV5-1 to TRBJ2-3; 10 positions match TRBD2. The germline gives CDR1 SGHRS, CDR2 YFSETQ. The CDR3 is 16 amino acids. V shed 0 bases and J 4 bases; nucleotides not matched to a gene: 5. The CDR3 bases are TGCGCCAGCAGCTTGGCTCTAGCGGGAGCAGCAGATACGCAGTATTTT. This gives the protein CASSLALAGAADTQYF.

The sample holds a few counts of this clonotype. The gene calls are TRBV7-2 and TRBJ2-5, with D possibly being TRBD2 (6 bases). V was clipped by 3 bases and J by 0 bases, with 8 bases between them. This CDR3 comprises 14 residues. Per the germline V gene, CDR1 is SGHTA and CDR2 is FQGNSA. The CDR3, as DNA: TGTGCCAGCAGCTTGGGGGGATACCAAGAGACCCAGTACTTC. It yields the protein CASSLGGYQETQYF. Based on the CDR3 plus reference TRBV7-2 and TRBJ2-5, the full variable domain is GAGVSQSPSNKVTEKGKDVELRCDPISGHTALYWYRQSLGQGLEFLIYFQGNSAPDKSGLPSDRFSAERTGGSVSTLTIQRTQQEDSAVYLCASSLGGYQETQYFGPGTRLLVL.